This entry concerns a single T cell receptor beta chain. The record originates from a study of molecular identifiers for immune sequencing clone quantification. TCRdb re-called the PCR reads with MiXCR, one entry per CDR3 protein. The table lists about 640,000 distinct CDR3 sequences, 15% to 20% of them singletons. The V gene lost 1 base and the J gene lost 0 bases, with 13 bases spanning the gap. Germline CDR1 MGHRA, CDR2 YSYEKL. The CDR3 sequence is 17 residues long. This rearrangement joins TRBV4-1 to TRBJ2-1, with unresolved D. The sequence was collected from a human donor in good health. Some libraries in this study had Jurkat cell RNA spiked in. The sample comprised naive CD8+ T cells from blood, with Jurkat cell RNA spiked in. The subset: FACS-sorted CD8+CD4-CCR7+CD45RA+ naive T cells. The CDR3 DNA reads TGCGCCAGCAGCCAAGCCGGCTACTTGAGCTCCTACAATGAGCAGTTCTTC. Residues: CASSQAGYLSSYNEQFF.